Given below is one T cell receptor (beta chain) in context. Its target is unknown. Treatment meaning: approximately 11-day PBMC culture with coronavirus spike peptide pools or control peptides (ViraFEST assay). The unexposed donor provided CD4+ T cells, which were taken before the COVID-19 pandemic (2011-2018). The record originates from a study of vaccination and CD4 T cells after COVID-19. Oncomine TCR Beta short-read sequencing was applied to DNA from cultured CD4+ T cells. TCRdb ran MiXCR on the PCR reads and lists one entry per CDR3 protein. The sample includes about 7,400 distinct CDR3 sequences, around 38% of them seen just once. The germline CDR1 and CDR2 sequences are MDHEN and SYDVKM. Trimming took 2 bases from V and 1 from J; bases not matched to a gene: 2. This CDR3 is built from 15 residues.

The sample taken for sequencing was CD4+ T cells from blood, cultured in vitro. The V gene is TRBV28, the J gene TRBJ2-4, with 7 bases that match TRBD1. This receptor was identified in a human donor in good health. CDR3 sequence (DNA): TGTGCCAGCAGTTTACAGGGGGAGGCCAAAAACATTCAGTACTTC. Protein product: CASSLQGEAKNIQYF.